The 30 T cell receptor beta chains listed next were all sequenced from one sample in a study of Graves' ophthalmopathy and Graves' hyperthyroidism. CDR3 regions of TCR beta were amplified from RNA transcripts. The first round was an RT-PCR with HTBI primers, and the second round was a multiplex PCR. TCRdb re-derived calls from the multiplex PCR reads in MiXCR, one entry per CDR3 protein. The sample shows around 660,000 distinct CDR3 sequences, just over 40% of them seen only once. Sequenced: peripheral blood. These receptors came from an adult man with Graves' ophthalmopathy.

This clonotype was seen at least ten times. At one boundary the junction diverges from the germline segment, which might be a read error. This chain connects TRBV9 to TRBJ2-7; D unclear. Germline CDR1 reads SGDLS; CDR2 reads YYNGEE. The CDR3 is 14 residues long. The CDR3 here is CASSVGSPSHEQYF. CDR3 nucleotide sequence: TGTGCCAGCAGCGTTGGTTCCCCCTCCCACGAGCAGTACTTC.

This clonotype was counted a single time. The J gene is TRBJ2-5, the V gene TRBV10-2; 10 bases align to TRBD2. The CDR3 runs to 16 residues. The junction had 5 bases not matched to a gene; V was cut back by 2 bases and J by 2 bases. Germline values: CDR1 WSHSY, CDR2 SAAADI. This CDR3 is CASSEGTSGEQETQYF. The CDR3 DNA follows: TGCGCCAGCAGTGAGGGCACTAGCGGGGAACAAGAGACCCAGTACTTC.

Details on this clonotype: This may come from a read error, since a much larger clone is one base off. The chain links TRBV7-3 to TRBJ1-1; TRBD1 matches 7 bases. The V gene's germline CDR1 is SGHTA and CDR2 FQGTGA. CDR3 size: 16 residues. CDR3 DNA: TGTGCCAACAGCGAGACAGGGTATCTAGGGAACACTGAAGCTTTCTTT. The encoded protein is CANSETGYLGNTEAFF.

The genes are TRBV6-5 and TRBJ1-1, with 9 bases matching TRBD1. J gave up 7 bases and V 7 bases, and 13 bases lay outside the gene matches. Germline CDR1 and CDR2: MNHEY and SVGAGI. This CDR3 has 15 residues. The CDR3: CASITGQGNYGEAFF. The CDR3 DNA is TGTGCCAGCATTACGGGACAGGGAAATTACGGTGAAGCTTTCTTT.

This clonotype was detected many times. Here the CDR3 reads CASSLSARGAEAFF. Written as DNA, the CDR3 is TGTGCCAGCAGCTTATCGGCCAGAGGGGCTGAAGCTTTCTTT. The chain is built from TRBV7-6 and TRBJ1-1, with a weak D call TRBD1 (5 bases). CDR1 is SGHVS and CDR2 is FNYEAQ in the germline V gene. V was clipped by 2 bases and J by 6 bases, with 13 bases between them. The CDR3 is 14 amino acids.

This clonotype was found once. The chain employs TRBV20-1 and TRBJ1-2; 9 positions agree with TRBD1. Trimming took 6 bases from V and 4 from J; bases not matched to a gene: 9. The CDR3 is 14 residues long. Germline assignment: CDR1 DFQATT and CDR2 SNEGSKA (reference sequence). Here the CDR3 DNA reads TGCAGTGCCAGTAGGACAGGGGCGCCCTATGGCTACACCTTC. Protein sequence: CSASRTGAPYGYTF.

There are many counts of this clonotype. V is TRBV6-6 and J is TRBJ1-1; D is undetermined. The CDR3 loop spans 13 amino acids. The germline V gene has CDR1 MNHNY and CDR2 SVGAGI (reference sequence). The V end lost 2 bases, the J end lost 5 bases, and 9 bases lay between the germline ends. CDR3 region: CASSYTRRTEAFF. Written as DNA, the CDR3 is TGTGCCAGCAGTTACACAAGGAGGACTGAAGCTTTCTTT.

This clonotype was observed a single time. This chain uses TRBV7-2 with TRBJ2-3; D possibly matches TRBD1 or TRBD2 (5 bases each). The V gene lost 4 bases and the J gene lost 8 bases, with 25 bases spanning the gap. This CDR3 is built from 17 residues. Germline V gene sequence: CDR1 SGHTA, CDR2 FQGNSA. The CDR3 loop reads CASSSNPLGLASSTQYF. The CDR3, as DNA: TGTGCCAGCAGCTCAAATCCCCTGGGGCTAGCTTCTTCTACGCAGTATTTT.

The chain links TRBV5-6 to TRBJ2-2; no clear D gene. Germline-derived CDR1 and CDR2 are SGHDT and YYEEEE. V gave up 2 bases and J gave up 4 bases, with 6 bases separating them. The CDR3 sequence is 13 residues long. The DNA for the CDR3 is TGTGCCAGCAGCTTCTGGCTCACCGGGGAGCTGTTTTTT. Protein product: CASSFWLTGELFF.

The V and J genes are TRBV11-3 and TRBJ2-5; no reliable D call. V lost 5 bases and J 5 bases, leaving 21 bases between the germline ends. CDR3 length equals 16 residues. The V gene's germline CDR1 is SGHNT and CDR2 YENEEA. Here the CDR3 DNA reads TGTGCCAGCAGCCGACCGACACCGATGCGGCGTGAGACCCAGTACTTC. Its translation: CASSRPTPMRRETQYF. The complete variable domain, with remaining parts taken from reference TRBV11-3 and TRBJ2-5, reads EAGVVQSPRYKIIEKKQPVAFWCNPISGHNTLYWYLQNLGQGPELLIRYENEEAVDDSQLPKDRFSAERLKGVDSTLKIQPAELGDSAVYLCASSRPTPMRRETQYFGPGTRLLVL.

A remark on this clonotype: A much larger clone sits a single nucleotide away, making a read error possible. The chain has TRBV19 and TRBJ2-7; D gene unclear. This CDR3 has 8 residues. Germline loops: CDR1 LNHDA, CDR2 SQIVND (reference sequence). The CDR3 DNA is TGTGCCAGTTCGTTGGGCGATTTC. Protein product: CASSLGDF.

In this sample, this clonotype turned up a few times. The chain uses TRBV4-1 and TRBJ2-7, with D perhaps TRBD1 or TRBD2 (6 bases each). The germline V gene encodes CDR1 MGHRA and CDR2 YSYEKL. V gave up 4 bases and J gave up 2 bases, with 12 bases separating them. The CDR3 contains 14 residues. CDR3 DNA: TGCGCCAGCAGCCTTAGGGGGGATGCCTACGAGCAGTACTTC. Protein: CASSLRGDAYEQYF.

In the case of this clonotype: One base away lies a much larger clone, so this may be a sequencing read error. The V gene is TRBV20-1, the J gene TRBJ1-4, with a tentative D call TRBD1 (6 bases). Germline V gene sequence: CDR1 DFQATT, CDR2 SNEGSKA (reference sequence). The CDR3 is made up of 16 amino acids. V gave up 8 bases and J gave up 2 bases, with 21 bases separating them. CDR3 protein: CSTRAIRQETNEKLFF. CDR3 nucleotide sequence: TGCAGTACGCGAGCCATTAGACAGGAGACTAATGAAAAACTGTTTTTT.

V gene TRBV6-5 combines with J gene TRBJ2-7, with 7 positions matching TRBD1. J was trimmed by 2 bases and V by 2 bases; bases with no gene match: 3. The length of the CDR3 is 14 residues. Germline V gene lookup returns CDR1 MNHEY and CDR2 SVGAGI. This CDR3 reads CASSYRQGTYEQYF. CDR3 sequence (DNA): TGTGCCAGCAGTTACAGACAGGGTACCTACGAGCAGTACTTC.

This clonotype was observed at least ten times. The V and J genes are TRBV19 and TRBJ1-5; maybe TRBD1 (5 bases). CDR3 length: 10 residues. CDR1 is LNHDA, CDR2 SQIVND, per germline (reference sequence). Trimming cost V 8 bases and J 6 bases, with 5 bases left between them. For the CDR3, the DNA is TGTGCCAGTGGGGGTCAGCCCCAGCATTTT. It yields the protein CASGGQPQHF.

The chain combines TRBV20-1 with TRBJ2-7; the D is unclear. V lost 2 bases, J lost 5 bases, and 10 bases lay in between. Germline loops: CDR1 DFQATT, CDR2 SNEGSKA (reference sequence). The CDR3 spans 12 residues. The CDR3 region is CSARLGTHEQYF. Written as DNA, the CDR3 is TGCAGTGCTAGATTGGGTACTCACGAGCAGTACTTC.

This clonotype occurred a few times. The rearrangement links TRBV29-1 to TRBJ2-1; 9 nucleotides line up with TRBD2. J was trimmed by 6 bases and V by 7 bases; bases with no gene match: 13. Germline CDR1 is SQVTM and CDR2 is ANQGSEA. There are 15 residues in the CDR3. In nucleotides, the CDR3 is TGCAGCGGAGTTATAGCGGGAGCTGGAGGCAATGAGCAGTTCTTC. It yields the protein CSGVIAGAGGNEQFF.

This clonotype was counted only a few times. The rearrangement joins TRBV6-5 to TRBJ1-2; D remains unclear. CDR3 length: 13 residues. Trimming removed 5 bases from V and 5 bases from J, with 12 bases in between. Germline assignment: CDR1 MNHEY and CDR2 SVGAGI. In DNA form, the CDR3 reads TGTGCCAGCAGTGAAGAAGTGGTATATGGCTACACCTTC. This sequence encodes CASSEEVVYGYTF.

This clonotype was counted ten times or more. The chain uses TRBV29-1 and TRBJ2-6; TRBD1 aligns across 8 bases. The junction had 10 bases not matched to a gene; V was cut back by 6 bases and J by 0 bases. Germline CDR1 SQVTM, CDR2 ANQGSEA. The CDR3 length is 17 residues. CDR3 coding DNA: TGCAGCGTCCTGGGGGACAGGTTAATCTCTGGGGCCAACGTCCTGACTTTC. Amino acid sequence: CSVLGDRLISGANVLTF.

The V and J genes are TRBV2 and TRBJ2-7, with D perhaps TRBD2 (6 bases). The CDR3 totals 16 residues. Trimming cost V 6 bases and J 1 base, with 19 bases left between them. Germline V gene data show CDR1 as SNHLY and CDR2 as FYNNEI. The CDR3 nucleotides read TGTGCCAGCAGCGACAGCGGGCAGCCTACGTCCTACGAGCAGTACTTC. It is translated as CASSDSGQPTSYEQYF.

This chain joins TRBV2 and TRBJ2-6, with 8 bases matching TRBD1. The V gene end was trimmed by 4 bases and the J gene end by 12 bases; junction bases not matched to a gene: 8. CDR3 size: 14 residues. The germline V gene has CDR1 SNHLY and CDR2 FYNNEI. The CDR3 coding sequence is TGTGCCAGCAGTGCACAGGGGGGAGTCGGCGTCCTGACTTTC. Encoded protein: CASSAQGGVGVLTF.

This clonotype has at least ten counts. V gene TRBV7-8 combines with J gene TRBJ2-2; TRBD1 or TRBD2 may be the D gene (5 bases each). Trimming removed 4 bases at V and 1 base at J, with 10 bases between. The CDR3 is 15 amino acids. Germline CDR1 SGHVS, CDR2 FQNEAQ. The CDR3 DNA follows: TGTGCCAGCAGCTGGGGAGACAGGAACACCGGGGAGCTGTTTTTT. Translated: CASSWGDRNTGELFF.

The V and J genes are TRBV29-1 and TRBJ1-2; weak D call: TRBD1 (6 bases). V was cut by 8 bases and J by 8 bases, with 18 bases left in between. Germline V gene data show CDR1 as SQVTM and CDR2 as ANQGSEA. This CDR3 has 12 residues. In DNA form, the CDR3 reads TGCAGCTTAAACGGGGGCACCGCGGGCTACACCTTC. It yields the protein CSLNGGTAGYTF.

At least ten counts were recorded for this clonotype. The rearrangement links TRBV12-3 or TRBV12-4 to TRBJ1-4, with TRBD1 matching over 7 bases. The CDR3 contains 15 residues. The junction had 9 bases not matched to a gene; V was cut back by 6 bases and J by 5 bases. As DNA, the CDR3 is TGTGCCAGCAGACCGAGACAGGGAGCGAATGAAAAACTGTTTTTT. This encodes CASRPRQGANEKLFF.

The sample holds many counts of this clonotype. This chain links TRBV12-3 or TRBV12-4 with TRBJ1-2; D is unclear. This CDR3 comprises 14 residues. The V end was cut by 5 bases, the J end by 5 bases, with 15 bases between. The CDR3 loop is CASSPGEPSYGYTF. Here the CDR3 DNA reads TGTGCCAGCAGTCCCGGAGAGCCGTCTTATGGCTACACCTTC.

As for this clonotype: A read error may account for a junction end that differs from germline. This chain links TRBV25-1 with TRBJ2-2; 11 nucleotides align to TRBD2. Germline V lookup: CDR1 MGHDK, CDR2 SYGVNS. The CDR3 extends over 16 amino acids. Written as DNA, the CDR3 is TGCGCCAGTAGCACTAGCGGGGGCCCCTCCGGCGGGGAGCTGTTTTTT. The encoded protein is CASSTSGGPSGGELFF.

This clonotype has a count of ten or more. The V and J genes are TRBV3-1 and TRBJ1-1; D remains ambiguous. The CDR3 covers 12 residues. Germline CDR1 reads LGHDT; CDR2 reads YNNKEL (reference sequence). V was cut by 1 base and J by 4 bases, with 4 bases left in between. The CDR3 nucleotides are TGTGCCAGCAGCCAAGTAAGCACTGAAGCTTTCTTT. It codes for CASSQVSTEAFF. The full variable domain, in which reference TRBV3-1 and TRBJ1-1 provide the parts outside the CDR3, is DTAVSQTPKYLVTQMGNDKSIKCEQNLGHDTMYWYKQDSKKFLKIMFSYNNKELIINETVPNRFSPKSPDKAHLNLHINSLELGDSAVYFCASSQVSTEAFFGQGTRLTVV.

There are many counts of this clonotype. V usage is TRBV7-8 and J usage is TRBJ2-2; TRBD2 matches at 12 bases. Losses at the gene ends were 5 bases for V and 8 bases for J; bases not matched to a gene: 6. Germline loops: CDR1 SGHVS, CDR2 FQNEAQ. The CDR3 has 15 amino acids. CDR3 DNA sequence: TGTGCCAGCAGCCCCAGGACTAGCGGGGTTGGGGAGCTGTTTTTT. It is translated as CASSPRTSGVGELFF.

This clonotype was counted a few times. This rearrangement joins TRBV6-5 to TRBJ2-5; D is ambiguous. This CDR3 has 16 amino acids. Between the trimmed V and J ends, which lost 6 bases and 5 bases, there was a span of 22 bases. CDR1 MNHEY and CDR2 SVGAGI come from the germline V gene. For the CDR3, the DNA is TGTGCCAGCAGGTCCTCGGACCCAGACATGGGGGAGACCCAGTACTTC. As protein: CASRSSDPDMGETQYF.

Concerning this clonotype: This may be a read error: a much more frequent sequence differs by one nucleotide. This chain connects TRBV20-1 to TRBJ2-5; TRBD2 agrees at 9 bases. V trimming: 3 bases; J trimming: 3 bases; junction bases outside the gene matches: 8. Germline V gives CDR1 DFQATT, CDR2 SNEGSKA (reference sequence). The CDR3 has 15 residues. CDR3 protein: CSASSSTSGKETQYF. The DNA of the CDR3 is TGCAGTGCTAGTTCCTCGACTAGCGGCAAAGAGACCCAGTACTTC.